This T cell receptor beta chain was identified during a study of CD8+CD57+ T cells in acquired aplastic anemia. Whole-study context: Each DNA sample taken from sorted CD4+ and CD8+ cells came to about 3.2 ug on average. Study observations and caveats: Researchers report that some 31 CD8+ CDR3 sequences appeared in both patients and controls.

Only patients with CD8+CD57+ cell expansion on flow cytometry were chosen for sequencing. Patients were untreated when blood was sampled. Researchers used genomic DNA as the template to profile TCR beta VDJ and CDR3. TCRdb re-called the reads with MiXCR, one entry per CDR3 protein. The sample contains about 160,000 distinct CDR3 sequences, over 70% of which appear only once. For this clonotype: Its antigen remains unidentified.

This receptor was taken from a human donor with aplastic anemia. Sequenced material: sorted CD4+, CD8+, or CD8+CD57+ T cells (not recorded which) from PBMCs.

The CDR3 DNA sequence: TGTGCCAGCAGCCCAGCCATCGAAGCTTTCTTT. Amino acids: CASSPAIEAFF. V usage is TRBV7-9 and J usage is TRBJ1-1; D is undetermined. Trimming removed 5 bases at V and 8 bases at J, with 9 bases between. Germline lookup yields CDR1 SEHNR and CDR2 FQNEAQ (reference sequence). The CDR3 is 11 residues long.